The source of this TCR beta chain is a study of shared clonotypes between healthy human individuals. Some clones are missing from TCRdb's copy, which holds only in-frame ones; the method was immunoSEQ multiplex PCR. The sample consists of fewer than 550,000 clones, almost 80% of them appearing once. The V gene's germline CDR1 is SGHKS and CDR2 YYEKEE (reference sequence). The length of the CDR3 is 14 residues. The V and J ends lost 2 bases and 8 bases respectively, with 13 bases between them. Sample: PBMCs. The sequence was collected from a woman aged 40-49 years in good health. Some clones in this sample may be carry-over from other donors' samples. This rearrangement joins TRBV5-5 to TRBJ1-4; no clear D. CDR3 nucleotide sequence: TGTGCCAGCAGCTTCCCAAACCGCCTGGAAAAACTGTTTTTT. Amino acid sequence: CASSFPNRLEKLFF.